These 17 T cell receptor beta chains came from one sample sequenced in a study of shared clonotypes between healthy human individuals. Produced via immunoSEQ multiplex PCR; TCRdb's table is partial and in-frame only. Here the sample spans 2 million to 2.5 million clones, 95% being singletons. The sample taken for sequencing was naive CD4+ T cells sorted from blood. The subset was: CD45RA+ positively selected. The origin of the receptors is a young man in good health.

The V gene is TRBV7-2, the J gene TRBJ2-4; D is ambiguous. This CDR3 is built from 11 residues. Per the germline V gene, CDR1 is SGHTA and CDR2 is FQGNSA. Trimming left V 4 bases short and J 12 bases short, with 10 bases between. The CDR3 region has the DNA TGTGCCAGCAGCTCCAGGAGTAGTCAGTACTTC. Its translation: CASSSRSSQYF.

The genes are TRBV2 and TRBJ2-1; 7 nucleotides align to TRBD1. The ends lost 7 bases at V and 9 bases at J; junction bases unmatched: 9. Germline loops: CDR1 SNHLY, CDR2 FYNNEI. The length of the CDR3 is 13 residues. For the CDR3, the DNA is TGTGCCAGCACTAAGACAGGGCTGGGTGAGCAGTTCTTC. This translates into CASTKTGLGEQFF.

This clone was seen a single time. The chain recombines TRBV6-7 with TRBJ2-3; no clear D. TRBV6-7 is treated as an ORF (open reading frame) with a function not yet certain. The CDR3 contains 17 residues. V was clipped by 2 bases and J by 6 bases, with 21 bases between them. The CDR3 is CASSYPPLGNRKDTQYF. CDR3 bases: TGTGCCAGCAGTTACCCACCTTTAGGGAATAGGAAGGATACGCAGTATTTT.

CDR3 in DNA: TGTGCCAGCTCGACGATGACCGGGTCGAACACTGAAGCTTTCTTT. Its translation is CASSTMTGSNTEAFF. The rearrangement joins TRBV18 to TRBJ1-1; D gene ambiguous. CDR1 is KGHSH, CDR2 LQKENI, per germline. The CDR3 is made up of 15 amino acids. Trimming pared 6 bases from V and 1 base from J, leaving 15 bases between.

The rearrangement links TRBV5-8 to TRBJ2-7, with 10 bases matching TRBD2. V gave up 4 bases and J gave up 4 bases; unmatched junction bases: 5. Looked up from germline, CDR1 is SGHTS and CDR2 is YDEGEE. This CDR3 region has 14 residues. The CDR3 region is CASSASGRRYEQYF. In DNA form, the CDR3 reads TGTGCCAGCAGCGCTAGCGGGAGAAGGTACGAGCAGTACTTC.

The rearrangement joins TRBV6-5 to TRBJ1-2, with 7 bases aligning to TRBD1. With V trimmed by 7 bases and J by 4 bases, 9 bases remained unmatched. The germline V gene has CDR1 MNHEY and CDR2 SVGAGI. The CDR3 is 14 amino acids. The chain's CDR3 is CASTPGGQPYGYTF. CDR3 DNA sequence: TGTGCCAGCACCCCAGGGGGGCAGCCCTATGGCTACACCTTC.

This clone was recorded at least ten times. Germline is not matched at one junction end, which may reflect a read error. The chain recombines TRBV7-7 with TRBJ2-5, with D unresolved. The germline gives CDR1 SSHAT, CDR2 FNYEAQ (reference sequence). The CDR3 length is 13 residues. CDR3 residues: CASSPSDVETQYF. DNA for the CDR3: TGTGCTAGCAGCCCCTCGGACGTAGAGACCCAGTACTTC.

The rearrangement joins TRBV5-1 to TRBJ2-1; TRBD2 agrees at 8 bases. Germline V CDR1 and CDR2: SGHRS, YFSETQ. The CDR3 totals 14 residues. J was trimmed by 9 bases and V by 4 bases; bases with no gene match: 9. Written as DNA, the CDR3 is TGCGCCAGCAGCCAACCGGGACTAGGCGGTGAGCAGTTCTTC. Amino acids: CASSQPGLGGEQFF.

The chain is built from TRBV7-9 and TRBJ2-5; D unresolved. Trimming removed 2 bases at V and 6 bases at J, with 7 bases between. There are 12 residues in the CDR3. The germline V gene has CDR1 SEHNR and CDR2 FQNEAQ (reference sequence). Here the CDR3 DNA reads TGTGCCAGCAGCTTAAGTGGTCAGACCCAGTACTTC. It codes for CASSLSGQTQYF.

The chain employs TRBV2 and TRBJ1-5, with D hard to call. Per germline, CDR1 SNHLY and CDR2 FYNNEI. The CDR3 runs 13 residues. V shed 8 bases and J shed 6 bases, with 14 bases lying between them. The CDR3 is CASGYFTAQPQHF. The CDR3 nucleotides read TGTGCCAGCGGTTATTTTACCGCTCAGCCCCAGCATTTT.

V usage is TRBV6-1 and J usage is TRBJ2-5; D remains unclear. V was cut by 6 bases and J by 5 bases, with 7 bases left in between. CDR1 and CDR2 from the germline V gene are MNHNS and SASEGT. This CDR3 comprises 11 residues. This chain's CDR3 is CASSPRETQYF. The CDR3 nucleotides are TGTGCCAGCAGCCCTCGGGAGACCCAGTACTTC.

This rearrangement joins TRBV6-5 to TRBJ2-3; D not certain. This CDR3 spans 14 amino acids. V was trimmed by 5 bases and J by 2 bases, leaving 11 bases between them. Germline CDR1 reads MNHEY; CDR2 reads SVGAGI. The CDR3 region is CASSGGRPTDTQYF. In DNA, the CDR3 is TGTGCCAGCAGTGGTGGACGACCCACAGATACGCAGTATTTT.

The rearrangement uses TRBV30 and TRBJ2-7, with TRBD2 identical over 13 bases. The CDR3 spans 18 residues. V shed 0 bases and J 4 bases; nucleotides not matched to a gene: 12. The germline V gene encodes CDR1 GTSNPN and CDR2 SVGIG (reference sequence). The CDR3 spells CAWSVTRTSGSLEYEQYF. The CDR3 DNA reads TGTGCCTGGAGTGTAACCCGGACTAGCGGGAGTTTGGAGTACGAGCAGTACTTC. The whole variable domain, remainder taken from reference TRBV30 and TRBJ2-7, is SQTIHQWPATLVQPVGSPLSLECTVEGTSNPNLYWYRQAAGRGLQLLFYSVGIGQISSEVPQNLSASRPQDRQFILSSKKLLLSDSGFYLCAWSVTRTSGSLEYEQYFGPGTRLTVT.

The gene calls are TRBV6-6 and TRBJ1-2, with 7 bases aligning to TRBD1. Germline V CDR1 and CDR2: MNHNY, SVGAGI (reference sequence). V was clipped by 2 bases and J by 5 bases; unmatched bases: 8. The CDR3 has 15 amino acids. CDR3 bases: TGTGCCAGCAGTTACGTCGGACAGGACTCTTATGGCTACACCTTC. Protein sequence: CASSYVGQDSYGYTF.

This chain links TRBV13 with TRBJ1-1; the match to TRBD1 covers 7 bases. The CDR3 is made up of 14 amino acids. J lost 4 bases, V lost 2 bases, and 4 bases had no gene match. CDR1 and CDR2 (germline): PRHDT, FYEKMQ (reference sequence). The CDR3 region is CASSLNRGGTEAFF. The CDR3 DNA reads TGTGCCAGCAGCTTAAACAGGGGTGGCACTGAAGCTTTCTTT.

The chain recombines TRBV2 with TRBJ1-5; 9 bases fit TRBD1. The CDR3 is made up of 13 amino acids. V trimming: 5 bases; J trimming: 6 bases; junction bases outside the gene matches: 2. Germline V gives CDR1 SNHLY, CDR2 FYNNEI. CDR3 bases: TGTGCCAGCAGTTCGGACAGGGGTCAGCCCCAGCATTTT. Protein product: CASSSDRGQPQHF.

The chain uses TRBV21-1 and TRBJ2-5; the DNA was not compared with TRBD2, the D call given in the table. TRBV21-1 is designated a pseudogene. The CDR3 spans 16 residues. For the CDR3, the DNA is TGTGCCAGCAGCAAAGCGGAGTCCCCGCGATTTAGGACCCAGTACTTC. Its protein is CASSKAESPRFRTQYF.